Listed here is a single T cell receptor (beta chain). This clone has more than one count but fewer than ten. No cognate antigen has been identified for it. One base away there is no much larger clone; base qualities are not given. The germline ends are 18 bases apart after V is trimmed by 6 bases and J by 4 bases. CDR1 and CDR2, per the germline V gene, are KGHSH and LQKENI. The CDR3 sequence holds 15 residues, the cysteine and phenylalanine included. Solely the CDR3 DNA is kept, with 45 bases framed from the first base. During the collection period, no immune events, such as infections, were documented for the healthy donors. To calibrate time-dependent variance in a beta-binomial model of T-cell clone differential abundance, blood repertoires from healthy donors were used as a training cohort. The training cohort was composed of some ten healthy donors, 3 female and 7 male. On average the donors were around 39 years old, and their ages spanned about 25 to 64 years. Whole blood, obtained from a commercial supplier, was collected from each healthy donor at three time points spaced approximately two weeks apart. Genomic DNA was extracted from unsorted whole blood for immunosequencing.

This entry belongs to a study of identifying expanded T cells in peripheral blood (dated by TCRdb to about 2019). A note on the overall study: Technical replicates were generated by sequencing separate aliquots of the same genomic DNA pool, and four replicates were compared pairwise.

The immunoSEQ Assay, which relies on bias-controlled multiplex PCR amplification of genomic DNA, was used to profile TCRbeta CDR3 regions. From the authors' description of their analysis: To quantify the absolute abundance of each unique TCRbeta CDR3 region, the sequences were collapsed and filtered. Differential abundance was assessed using a binomial (Fisher-equivalent) model and a beta-binomial model in which time-dependent variance fitted from healthy donors was added. Clones with fewer than 5 combined templates were removed, and differential abundance was called for clones with a Benjamini-Hochberg FDR below 0.01. Using the form v = (b*log(k)+a)^2, the beta-binomial variance was modeled as a function of the total template count across the two samples. TCRdb provides this immuneACCESS table in a form limited to in-frame rearrangements. Some clones are lacking; in checked studies, under half of them reflect an unresolved V gene, and why the rest are absent is not known. V and J calls and clone size are as listed in that table; D and trimming were resolved from the DNA. The sample contains roughly 63,000 clones, approximately 83% of them found a single time. Together, the top ten hold about a fifth of the sample.

Study-level results and caveats: Both the number of clones called differentially abundant and the false-positive rate were significantly reduced by the beta-binomial model across all healthy-donor time intervals. The binomial model flagged about 1.2 differentially abundant clones between technical replicates, compared with 15 to 17 over approximately two weeks and roughly 19 over four weeks. In all healthy donors, the variance in clone template counts between samples taken roughly 14 days apart rose significantly as total template count increased. The authors expected that biological variance in healthy repertoires might rise further over much longer intervals, such as months to years.

This sequence originates from a person between 18 and 69 years old in good health. The V and J segments used are TRBV18 and TRBJ1-2; TRBD1 is a possible D gene, resting on 6 matching bases. Material for sequencing was blood. The sequenced DNA: TGTGCCAGCTCTCCTACAGGGAGGATGGCCTATGGCTACACCTTC. Translation gives CASSPTGRMAYGYTF.